The entry below gives a single T cell receptor (beta chain) sequence along with its context. The table came from immunoSEQ multiplex PCR; TCRdb's copy has only in-frame clones and leaves some out. This sample has 450,000 to 650,000 clones, with approximately 78% found just once. Trimming at V came to 5 bases and at J to 3 bases, leaving 3 bases not matched to a gene. The germline CDR1 and CDR2 sequences are SGHAT and FQDESV (reference sequence). The CDR3 is 13 amino acids. This record comes from a study of shared T cell receptors in the human thymus. This same sample was also part of a study on human thymus T cells. That study adds: There appeared to be biased usage of V and J genes in thymic and blood repertoires. Related studies noted strongly shared thymic repertoires across unrelated people.

Material for sequencing was thymocytes. The chain combines TRBV11-1 with TRBJ2-7; 8 nucleotides line up with TRBD1. The receptor comes from a boy younger than two with a congenital heart defect. The CDR3, as DNA: TGTGCCAGCAGCCCGACAGGGGACTACGAGCAGTACTTC. It translates to CASSPTGDYEQYF. Variable domain in full (rest from reference TRBV11-1 and TRBJ2-7): EAEVAQSPRYKITEKSQAVAFWCDPISGHATLYWYRQILGQGPELLVQFQDESVVDDSQLPKDRFSAERLKGVDSTLKIQPAELGDSAMYLCASSPTGDYEQYFGPGTRLTVT.